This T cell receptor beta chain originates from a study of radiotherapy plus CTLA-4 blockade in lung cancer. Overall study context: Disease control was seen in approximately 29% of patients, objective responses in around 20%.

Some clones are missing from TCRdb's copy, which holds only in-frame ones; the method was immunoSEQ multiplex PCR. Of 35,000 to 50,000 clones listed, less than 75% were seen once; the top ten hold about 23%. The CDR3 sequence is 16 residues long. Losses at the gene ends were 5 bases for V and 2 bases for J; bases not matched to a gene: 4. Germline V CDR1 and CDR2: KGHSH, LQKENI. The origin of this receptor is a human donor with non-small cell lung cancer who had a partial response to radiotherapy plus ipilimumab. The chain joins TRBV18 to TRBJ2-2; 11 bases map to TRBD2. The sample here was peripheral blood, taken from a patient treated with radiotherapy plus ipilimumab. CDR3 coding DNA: TGTGCCAGCTCAGCGGGGACTAGCGGAAACACCGGGGAGCTGTTTTTT. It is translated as CASSAGTSGNTGELFF.